This TCR beta chain was documented in a study of blood T cell repertoires in COVID-19. Study as a whole: Acute and convalescent COVID-19 specimens originated in the United States, Italy and Spain.

As processed by the authors: The authors estimated nucleated cell counts from reference gene primer amplification. TCRdb's copy holds only in-frame clones and misses some; the assay was immunoSEQ multiplex PCR. V, J and clone size were drawn from that table, and D and trimming were deduced from the DNA. The data contain approximately 140,000 clones, 70% to 90% of them seen just once; the ten biggest clones take up roughly 13%. The CDR3 spans 13 residues. Per the germline V gene, CDR1 is MNHEY and CDR2 is SMNVEV (reference sequence). As for this clone: Germline and junction disagree at one end, which may indicate a read error.

The V call is TRBV27, the J call TRBJ2-7; D is perhaps TRBD1 (6 bases). The receptor's source is a man between 60 and 75 years old with active or convalescent COVID-19. The specimen sequenced was peripheral blood. CDR3 coding DNA: TGTGCCAGCAGTTTATCGGGGTCAGGGGCTGCTGACTTC. It is translated as CASSLSGSGAADF.